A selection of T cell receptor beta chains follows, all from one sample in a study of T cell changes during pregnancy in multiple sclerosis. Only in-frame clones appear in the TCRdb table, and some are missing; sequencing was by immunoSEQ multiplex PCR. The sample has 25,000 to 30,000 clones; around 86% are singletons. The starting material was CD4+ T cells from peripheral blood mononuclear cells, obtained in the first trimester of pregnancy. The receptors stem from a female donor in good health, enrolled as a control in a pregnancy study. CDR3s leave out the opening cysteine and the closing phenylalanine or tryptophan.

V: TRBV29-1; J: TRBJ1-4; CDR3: SVAKTGTTNEKLF
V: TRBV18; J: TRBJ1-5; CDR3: ASSPSTGGQPQH
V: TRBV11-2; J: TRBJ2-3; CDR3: ASSLLGGQPTDTQY
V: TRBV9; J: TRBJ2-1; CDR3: ASSVSPLAAHNEQF
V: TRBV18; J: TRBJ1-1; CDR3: ASSVSTTGMGTEAF
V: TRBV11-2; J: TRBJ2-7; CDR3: ASSLEGTSGAYEQY
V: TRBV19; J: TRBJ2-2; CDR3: ASTAGQGRFGGELF
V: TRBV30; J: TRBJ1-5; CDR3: AWSVVGRGNQPQH
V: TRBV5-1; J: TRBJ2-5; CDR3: ASSLTGEETQY
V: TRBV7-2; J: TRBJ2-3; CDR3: ASSLASGNTDTQY
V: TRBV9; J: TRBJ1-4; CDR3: ASSVGGRVREKLF
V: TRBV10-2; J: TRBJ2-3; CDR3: ASSALAATDTQY
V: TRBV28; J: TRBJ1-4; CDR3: ASSSGGYEKLF
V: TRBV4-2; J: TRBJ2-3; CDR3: ASSQDPGSSTDTQY
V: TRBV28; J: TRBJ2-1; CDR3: ASSLFSGGPNEQF
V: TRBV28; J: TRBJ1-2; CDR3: ASRDSIINYGYT
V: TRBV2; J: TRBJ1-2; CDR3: ASTTLVWGSNGYT
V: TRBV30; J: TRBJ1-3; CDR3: AWSWPGTGIGNTIY
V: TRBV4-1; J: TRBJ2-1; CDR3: ASSPPLAEYNEQF
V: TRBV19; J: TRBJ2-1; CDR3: ASSIRAGGGEQF
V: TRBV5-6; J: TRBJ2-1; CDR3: ASSLALGQGGHEQF
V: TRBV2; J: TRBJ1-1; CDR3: ASSDSTGVGSTEAF
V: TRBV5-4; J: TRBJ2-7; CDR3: ASTIDSAYEQY
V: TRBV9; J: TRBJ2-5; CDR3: ASTPGGYQETQY
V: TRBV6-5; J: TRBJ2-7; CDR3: ASSPGLARTYEQY
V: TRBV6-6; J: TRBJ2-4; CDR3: ASHGDRDGPNIQY
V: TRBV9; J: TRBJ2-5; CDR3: ASSVAAASGETQY
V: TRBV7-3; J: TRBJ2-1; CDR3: ASSRDRGDYNEQF
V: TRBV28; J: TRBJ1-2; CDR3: ASSDWTGRNYGYT
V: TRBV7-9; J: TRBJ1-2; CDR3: ASSLKGSRGEYGYT
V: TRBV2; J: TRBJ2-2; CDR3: ASSEARSGGGELF
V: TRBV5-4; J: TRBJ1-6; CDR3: ASSLAGQNNSPLH
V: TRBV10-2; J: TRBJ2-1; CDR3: ASSESMQNLFYNEQF
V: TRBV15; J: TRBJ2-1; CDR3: ATSTSGRVIGNEQF
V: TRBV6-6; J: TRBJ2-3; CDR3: ASSYGGGTGENTQY
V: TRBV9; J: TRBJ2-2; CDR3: ASSPRSLAGGRRSGELF
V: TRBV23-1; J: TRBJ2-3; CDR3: ASSPRGLSTDTQY
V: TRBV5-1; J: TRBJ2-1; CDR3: ATGLAGGGSYNEQF
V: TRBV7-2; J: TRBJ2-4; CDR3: ASSLGPLHLAKNIQY
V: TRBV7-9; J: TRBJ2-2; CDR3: ASSSRDRDTGELF
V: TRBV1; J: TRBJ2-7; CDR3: TSSHSRGPFSYEQY
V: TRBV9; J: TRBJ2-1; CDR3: ASSALGTAYNEQF
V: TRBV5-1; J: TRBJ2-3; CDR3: ASSPSAGGTSTDTQY
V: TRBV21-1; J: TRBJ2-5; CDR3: ASSRHRGLLDETQY
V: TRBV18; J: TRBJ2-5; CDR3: ASSPTSVGSEETQY
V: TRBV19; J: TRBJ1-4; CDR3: ASSRDSRATNEKLF
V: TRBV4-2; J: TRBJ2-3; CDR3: ASSQGSSGRATDTQY
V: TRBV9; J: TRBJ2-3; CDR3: ASSVGPGLYSTDTQY
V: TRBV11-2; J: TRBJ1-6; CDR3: ASSPRERDNSPLH
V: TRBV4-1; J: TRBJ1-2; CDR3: ASSSPRIYGYT
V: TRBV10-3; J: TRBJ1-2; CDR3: AIRGQGANGYT
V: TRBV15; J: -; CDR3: ATSSSYEQY
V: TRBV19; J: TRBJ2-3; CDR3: ASQPTNTDTQY
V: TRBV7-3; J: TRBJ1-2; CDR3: ASSVSGTDWDGYT
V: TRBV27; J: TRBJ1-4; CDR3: ASSFIQGGGKLF
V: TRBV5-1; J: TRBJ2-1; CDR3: ASGLAASYNEQF
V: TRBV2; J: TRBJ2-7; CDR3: ASSDPQPYEQY